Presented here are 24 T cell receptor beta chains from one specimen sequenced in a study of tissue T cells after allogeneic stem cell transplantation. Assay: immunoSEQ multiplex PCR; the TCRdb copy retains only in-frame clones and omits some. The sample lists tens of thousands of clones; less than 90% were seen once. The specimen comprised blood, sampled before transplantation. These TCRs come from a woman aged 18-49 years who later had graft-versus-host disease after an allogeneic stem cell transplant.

Here the CDR3 DNA reads TGTGCCTGCATTTGGTACACTGAAGCTTTCTTT. Translation: CACIWYTEAFF. The gene calls are TRBV30 and TRBJ1-1; no definite D call. The ends were cut back, 6 bases at V and 3 bases at J, with 8 bases in the middle. CDR3 length equals 11 residues. The germline V gene encodes CDR1 GTSNPN and CDR2 SVGIG (reference sequence).

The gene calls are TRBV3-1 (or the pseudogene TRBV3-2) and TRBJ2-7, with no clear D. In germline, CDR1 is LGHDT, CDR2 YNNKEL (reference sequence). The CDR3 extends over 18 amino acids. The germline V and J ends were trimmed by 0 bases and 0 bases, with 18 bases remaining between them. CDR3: CASSQDLRTADSSYEQYF. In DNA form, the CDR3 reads TGTGCCAGCAGCCAAGACCTCCGAACGGCCGATAGCTCCTACGAGCAGTACTTC.

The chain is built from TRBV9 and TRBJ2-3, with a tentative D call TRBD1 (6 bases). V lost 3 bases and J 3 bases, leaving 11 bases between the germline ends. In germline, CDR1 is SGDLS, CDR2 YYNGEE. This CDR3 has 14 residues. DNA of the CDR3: TGTGCCAGCAGCGCCGGGACATATACAGATACGCAGTATTTT. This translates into CASSAGTYTDTQYF.

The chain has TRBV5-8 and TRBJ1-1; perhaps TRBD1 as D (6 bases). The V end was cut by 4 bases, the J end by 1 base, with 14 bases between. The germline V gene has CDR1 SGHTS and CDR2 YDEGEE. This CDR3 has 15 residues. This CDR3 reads CASSTRTVPNTEAFF. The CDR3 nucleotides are TGTGCCAGCAGCACCCGGACAGTCCCGAACACTGAAGCTTTCTTT.

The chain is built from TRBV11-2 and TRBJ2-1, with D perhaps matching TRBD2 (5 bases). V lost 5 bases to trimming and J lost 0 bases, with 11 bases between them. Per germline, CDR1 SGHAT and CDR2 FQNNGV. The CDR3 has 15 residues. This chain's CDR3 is CASSPEGSSYNEQFF. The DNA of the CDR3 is TGTGCCAGCAGCCCAGAGGGAAGCTCCTACAATGAGCAGTTCTTC.

The CDR3 here is CSVEEEHRDRGLSYGYTF. CDR3 nucleotide sequence: TGCAGCGTTGAAGAGGAACACCGGGACAGGGGATTAAGCTATGGCTACACCTTC. The chain combines TRBV29-1 with TRBJ1-2; TRBD1 aligns across 10 bases. The CDR3 length is 18 residues. CDR1 and CDR2 (germline): SQVTM, ANQGSEA. V lost 0 bases to trimming and J lost 4 bases; unmatched junction nucleotides: 14.

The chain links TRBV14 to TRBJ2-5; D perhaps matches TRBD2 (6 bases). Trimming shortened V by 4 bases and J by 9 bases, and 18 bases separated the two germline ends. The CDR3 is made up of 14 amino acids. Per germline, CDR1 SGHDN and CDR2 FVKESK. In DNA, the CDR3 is TGTGCCAGCAGCCCGACAGTCCATTCGGGGGCCCAGTACTTC. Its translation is CASSPTVHSGAQYF. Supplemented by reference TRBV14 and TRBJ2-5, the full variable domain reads EAGVTQFPSHSVIEKGQTVTLRCDPISGHDNLYWYRRVMGKEIKFLLHFVKESKQDESGMPNNRFLAERTGGTYSTLKVQPAELEDSGVYFCASSPTVHSGAQYFGPGTRLLVL.

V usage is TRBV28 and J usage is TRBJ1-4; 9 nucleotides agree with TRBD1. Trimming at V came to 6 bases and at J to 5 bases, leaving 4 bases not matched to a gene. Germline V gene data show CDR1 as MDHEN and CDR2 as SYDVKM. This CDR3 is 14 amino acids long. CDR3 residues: CASRPGQGNEKLFF. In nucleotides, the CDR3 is TGTGCCAGCAGACCAGGACAGGGGAATGAAAAACTGTTTTTT.

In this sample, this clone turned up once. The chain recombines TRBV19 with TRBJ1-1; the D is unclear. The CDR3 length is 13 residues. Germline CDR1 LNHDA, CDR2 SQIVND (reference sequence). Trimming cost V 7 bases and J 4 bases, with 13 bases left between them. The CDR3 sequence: CASTTLEGTEAFF. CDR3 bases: TGTGCCAGTACAACTCTCGAGGGCACTGAAGCTTTCTTT.

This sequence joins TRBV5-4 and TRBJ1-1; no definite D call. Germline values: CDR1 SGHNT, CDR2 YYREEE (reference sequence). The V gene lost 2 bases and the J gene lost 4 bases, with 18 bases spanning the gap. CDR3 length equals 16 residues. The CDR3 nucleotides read TGTGCCAGCAGCTTAGGCAGGCAAGGCTGGGGCACTGAAGCTTTCTTT. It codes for CASSLGRQGWGTEAFF.

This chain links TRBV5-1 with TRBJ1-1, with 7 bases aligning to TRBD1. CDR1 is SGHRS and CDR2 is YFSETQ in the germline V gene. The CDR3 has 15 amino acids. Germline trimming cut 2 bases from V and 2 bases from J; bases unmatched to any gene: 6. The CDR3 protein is CASSLTGQINTEAFF. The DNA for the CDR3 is TGCGCCAGCAGCTTAACGGGACAGATTAACACTGAAGCTTTCTTT.

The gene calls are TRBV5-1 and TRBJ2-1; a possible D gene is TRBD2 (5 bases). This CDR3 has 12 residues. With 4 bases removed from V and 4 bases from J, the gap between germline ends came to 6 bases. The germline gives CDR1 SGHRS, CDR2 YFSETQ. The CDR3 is CASSGGYNEQFF. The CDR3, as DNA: TGCGCCAGCAGCGGAGGATACAATGAGCAGTTCTTC.

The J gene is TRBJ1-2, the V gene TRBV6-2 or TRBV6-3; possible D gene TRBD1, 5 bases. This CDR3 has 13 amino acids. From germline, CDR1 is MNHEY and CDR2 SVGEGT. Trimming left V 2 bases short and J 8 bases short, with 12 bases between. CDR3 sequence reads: CASSYEGTRGYTF. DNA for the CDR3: TGTGCCAGCAGTTACGAGGGGACGCGCGGCTACACCTTC.

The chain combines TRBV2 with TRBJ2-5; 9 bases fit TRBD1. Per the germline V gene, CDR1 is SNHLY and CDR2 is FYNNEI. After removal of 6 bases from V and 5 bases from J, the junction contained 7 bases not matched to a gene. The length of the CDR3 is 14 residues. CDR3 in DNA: TGTGCCAGCAGCCGCGGACAGGGGCCGGAGACCCAGTACTTC. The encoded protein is CASSRGQGPETQYF.

Here the CDR3 reads CATSDHRENTGELFF. The CDR3 nucleotides are TGTGCCACCAGTGATCACAGGGAAAACACCGGGGAGCTGTTTTTT. The chain carries TRBV24-1 and TRBJ2-2; tentative D call: TRBD1 (6 bases). The V gene lost 3 bases and the J gene lost 2 bases, with 9 bases spanning the gap. The germline V gene has CDR1 KGHDR and CDR2 SFDVKD. This CDR3 has 15 residues.

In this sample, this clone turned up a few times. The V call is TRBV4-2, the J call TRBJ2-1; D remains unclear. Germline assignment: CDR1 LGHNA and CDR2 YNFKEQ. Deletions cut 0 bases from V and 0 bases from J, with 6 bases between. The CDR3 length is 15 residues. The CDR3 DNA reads TGTGCCAGCAGCCAAGAGGCCCGCTCCTACAATGAGCAGTTCTTC. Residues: CASSQEARSYNEQFF.

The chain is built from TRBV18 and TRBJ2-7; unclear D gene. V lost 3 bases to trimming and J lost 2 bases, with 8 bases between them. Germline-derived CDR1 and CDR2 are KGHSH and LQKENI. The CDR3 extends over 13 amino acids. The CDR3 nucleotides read TGTGCCAGCTCACCCAGCCCTCCCTACGAGCAGTACTTC. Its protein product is CASSPSPPYEQYF.

The CDR3 reads CAIGSTEPSTDTQYF. The CDR3 region has the DNA TGTGCCATCGGATCGACGGAGCCTAGCACAGATACGCAGTATTTT. J is TRBJ2-3 and V is TRBV10-3, with unresolved D. CDR3 length equals 15 residues. V was trimmed by 8 bases and J by 0 bases, leaving 15 bases between them. The germline CDR1 and CDR2 sequences are ENHRY and SYGVKD.

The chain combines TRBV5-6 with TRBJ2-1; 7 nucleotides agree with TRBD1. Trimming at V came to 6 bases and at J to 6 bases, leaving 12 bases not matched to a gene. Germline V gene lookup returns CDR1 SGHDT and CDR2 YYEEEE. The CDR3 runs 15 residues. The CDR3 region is CASTRGQVEGNEQFF. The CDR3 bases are TGTGCCAGCACGCGCGGACAGGTAGAAGGCAATGAGCAGTTCTTC. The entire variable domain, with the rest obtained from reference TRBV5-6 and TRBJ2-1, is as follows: DAGVTQSPTHLIKTRGQQVTLRCSPKSGHDTVSWYQQALGQGPQFIFQYYEEEERQRGNFPDRFSGHQFPNYSSELNVNALLLGDSALYLCASTRGQVEGNEQFFGPGTRLTVL.

The CDR3 sequence is CSVWQRNTEAFF. Here the CDR3 DNA reads TGCAGCGTATGGCAGCGAAACACTGAAGCTTTCTTT. The chain is built from TRBV29-1 and TRBJ1-1; no reliable D call. V dropped 6 bases and J dropped 2 bases, with 10 bases sitting between them. This CDR3 comprises 12 residues. The germline CDR1 and CDR2 sequences are SQVTM and ANQGSEA.

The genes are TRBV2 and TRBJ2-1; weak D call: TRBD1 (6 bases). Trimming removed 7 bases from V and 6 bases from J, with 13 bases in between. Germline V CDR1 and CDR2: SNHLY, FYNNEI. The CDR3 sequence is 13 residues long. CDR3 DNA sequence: TGTGCCAGCACAGTTACAGGGTTCAATGAGCAGTTCTTC. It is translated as CASTVTGFNEQFF.

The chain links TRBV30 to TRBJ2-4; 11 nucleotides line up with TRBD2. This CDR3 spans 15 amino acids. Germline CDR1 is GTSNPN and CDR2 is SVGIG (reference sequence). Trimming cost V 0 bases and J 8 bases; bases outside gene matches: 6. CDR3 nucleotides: TGTGCCTGGAGTGTCCTAGCGGGGGGATTGGACATTCAGTACTTC. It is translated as CAWSVLAGGLDIQYF.

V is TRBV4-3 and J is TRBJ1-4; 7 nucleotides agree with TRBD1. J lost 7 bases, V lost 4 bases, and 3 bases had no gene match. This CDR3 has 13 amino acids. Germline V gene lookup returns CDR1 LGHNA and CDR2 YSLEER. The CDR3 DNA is TGCGCCAGCAGCCCGACAGGGTCTGAAAAACTGTTTTTT. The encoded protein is CASSPTGSEKLFF.

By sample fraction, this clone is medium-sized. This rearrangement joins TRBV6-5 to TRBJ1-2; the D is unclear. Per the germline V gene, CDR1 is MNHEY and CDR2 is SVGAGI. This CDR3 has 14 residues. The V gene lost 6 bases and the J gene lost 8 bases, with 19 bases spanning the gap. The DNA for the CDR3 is TGTGCCAGCAGCCTATTTCAGGAGGGAGAGGGCTACACCTTC. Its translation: CASSLFQEGEGYTF.